The clone carrying this TCR beta chain was found a few times. Antigen specificity is unknown. These data belong to a study of T cells after yellow fever vaccination. Study-level points and caveats: Most primary-vaccination clones reappeared after the booster (96% CD4, approximately 88% CD8). Although the secondary response was weaker, it peaked faster, at day 5 versus 15.

J lost 5 bases, V lost 0 bases, and 5 bases had no gene match. Germline CDR1 SNHLY, CDR2 FYNNEI. This CDR3 has 15 residues. Template switching with 5'RACE generated the TCR cDNA and added a universal primer site and UMIs. TCRdb itself ran the 5' RACE reads through MiXCR, one entry per CDR3 protein. This repertoire shows 120,000 or so distinct CDR3 sequences, 8.9% found once; its top ten account for almost 40%. This clonotype was obtained from a man aged 18-30 years who received the YFV17D yellow fever vaccine. The rearrangement joins TRBV2 to TRBJ2-7, with 9 bases lining up with TRBD1. The sample was CD8+ T cells sorted from PBMCs, taken on the day of the yellow fever booster vaccination. CDR3: CASSEARDRGNEQYV. In DNA, the CDR3 is TGTGCCAGCAGTGAAGCAAGAGACAGGGGGAACGAGCAGTACGTC.